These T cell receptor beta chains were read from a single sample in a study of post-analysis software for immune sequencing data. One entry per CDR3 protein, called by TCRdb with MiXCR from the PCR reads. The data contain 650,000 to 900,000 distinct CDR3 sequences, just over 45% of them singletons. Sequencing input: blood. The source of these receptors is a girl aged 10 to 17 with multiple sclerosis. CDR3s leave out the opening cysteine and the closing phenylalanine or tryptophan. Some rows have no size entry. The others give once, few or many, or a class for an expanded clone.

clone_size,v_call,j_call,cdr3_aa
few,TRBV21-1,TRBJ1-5,ASSREPREGNQPQH
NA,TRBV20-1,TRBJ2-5,SASPGAQETQY
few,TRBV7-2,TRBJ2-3,ASSFGNRGLSDTQY
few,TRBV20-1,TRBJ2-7,SASPGASIREQY
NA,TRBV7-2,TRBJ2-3,ASSLAKVATQY
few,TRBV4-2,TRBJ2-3,ASSQGTSGFSTDTQY
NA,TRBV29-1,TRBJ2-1,SARQGGYNEQF
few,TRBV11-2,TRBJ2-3,ASSRGFTNTQY
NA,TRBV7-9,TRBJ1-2,ASSPKRGRGYT
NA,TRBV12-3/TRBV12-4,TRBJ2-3,ASSFGGAGLAGTDTQY
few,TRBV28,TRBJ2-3,ASSGGFGADTQY
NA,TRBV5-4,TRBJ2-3,ASSPGRITDTQY
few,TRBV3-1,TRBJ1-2,ASSQSSGQQPGSYGYT
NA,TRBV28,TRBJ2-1,ASSSSSPGTGGFSEQF
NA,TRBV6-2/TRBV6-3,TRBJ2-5,ASMIAGGAKTQY
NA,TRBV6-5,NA,ASSSPRLETSFEQY
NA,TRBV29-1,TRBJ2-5,SVVSGLFQETQY
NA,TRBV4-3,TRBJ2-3,ASSLGTSGGDTQY
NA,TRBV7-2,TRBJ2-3,ASSLRLAGVNDTQY
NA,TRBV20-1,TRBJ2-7,SANWGGGYEQY
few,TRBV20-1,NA,SARKGLAGAEQY
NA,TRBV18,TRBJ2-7,ASSPRSREPGEQY
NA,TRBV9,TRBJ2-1,ASSVGRGGAYNEQF
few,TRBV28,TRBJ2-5,ASSPRTGWATQY
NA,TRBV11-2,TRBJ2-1,ASSLEVVGTSGYEQF
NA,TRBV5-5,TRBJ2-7,ASRKKGLAGYEQY
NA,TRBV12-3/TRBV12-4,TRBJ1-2,ASSLDSSYGANYGYT
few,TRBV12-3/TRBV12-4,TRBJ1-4,ASGGMEKLF
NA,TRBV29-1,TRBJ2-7,SARGTGASYEQY
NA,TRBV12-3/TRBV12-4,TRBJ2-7,ASSPRSVEQY
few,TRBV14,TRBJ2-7,ASSQPSGGTYEQY
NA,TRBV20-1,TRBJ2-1,SARLVESSSYNEQF
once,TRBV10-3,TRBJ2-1,AISEALTSGKRGEQF
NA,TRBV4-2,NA,ASSQEESAYEQY
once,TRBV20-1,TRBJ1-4,SAEREGYRLF
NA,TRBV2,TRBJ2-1,ASSRDSLGGNEQF
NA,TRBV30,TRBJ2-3,AWSPGTSGSTDTQY
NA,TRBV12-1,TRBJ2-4,ASSQLTLLAGVAKNIQY
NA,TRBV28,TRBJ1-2,ASTLGGQTNYGYT
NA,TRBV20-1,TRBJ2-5,SARLASQETQY
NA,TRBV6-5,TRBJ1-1,ASSYYQGGTEAF